This TCR beta chain was observed in a study of blood T cell repertoires in COVID-19. Across the whole study: The origin of the acute and convalescent COVID-19 samples was the United States, Italy and Spain. Nucleic acid was either cDNA or gDNA, and it came from T cells, B-cell-depleted T cells, or PBMCs.

Germline values: CDR1 KGHDR, CDR2 SFDVKD. The J segment lost 8 bases and the V segment lost 4 bases, leaving 4 bases of the junction unmatched. The CDR3 runs 14 residues. Per the study methods: Reference gene primer amplification gave estimated nucleated cell counts. Libraries were prepared by immunoSEQ multiplex PCR; TCRdb keeps only in-frame clonotypes and omits some of them. V, J and clone size reflect that table, while D and trimming were determined from the DNA. The repertoire consists of about 220,000 clones, with just over 85% occurring once and the leading ten covering over 2%. The rearrangement links TRBV24-1 to TRBJ1-2; 12 nucleotides agree with TRBD1. The sequenced sample was peripheral blood. This TCR derives from a young man who had recovered from COVID-19. The CDR3 is CATSEGQGAEGYTF. CDR3 bases: TGTGCCACCAGTGAGGGACAGGGGGCGGAAGGCTACACCTTC.